These T cell receptor beta chains were read from a single sample in a study of neurological immune-mediated disorders. Using its own MiXCR run on the 5' RACE reads, TCRdb lists one record per CDR3 protein. The top ten clones hold approximately 4.3% of a sample with about 44,000 distinct CDR3 sequences, roughly 21% of them seen once. Material: PBMCs. The receptors here all came from a man in his sixties with HTLV-1-associated myelopathy (HAM/TSP). CDR3s include the opening cysteine and the closing phenylalanine or tryptophan. The D gene is left open where the match is weak. A clone size is listed for some rows: how often the clone was seen (once, few, many), or a class if it is expanded.

TRBD1 TRBJ2-5 TRBV4-1 many CASSQTAGTGAKETQYF TGCGCCAGCAGCCAAACCGCCGGGACAGGGGCTAAAGAGACCCAGTACTTC
NA TRBJ2-2 TRBV5-1 NA CASRRQADMAGELFF TGCGCCAGCAGAAGGCAGGCTGATATGGCCGGGGAGCTGTTTTTT
NA TRBJ2-5 TRBV12-3/TRBV12-4 many CASSFGGQAETQYF TGTGCCAGCAGTTTTGGGGGACAAGCTGAGACCCAGTACTTC
NA TRBJ2-7 TRBV6-5 few CASTGRGGPYEQYF TGTGCCAGCACGGGAAGGGGTGGTCCCTACGAGCAGTACTTC
NA TRBJ1-4 TRBV7-2 many CASSFRWQNNEKLFF TGTGCCAGCAGCTTCCGGTGGCAGAATAATGAAAAACTGTTTTTT
NA TRBJ2-2 TRBV10-3 many CAISLPGRVFPPGELFF TGTGCCATCAGTCTCCCTGGACGGGTATTCCCCCCCGGGGAGCTGTTTTTT
NA TRBJ1-4 TRBV28 many CASSFDGINEKLFF TGTGCCAGCAGTTTTGATGGAATTAATGAAAAACTGTTTTTT
NA TRBJ1-1 TRBV2 many CASSAGPGAEAFF TGTGCCAGCAGTGCCGGTCCGGGAGCTGAAGCTTTCTTT
TRBD1 TRBJ2-6 TRBV6-5 few CASRDRSSSGANVLTF TGTGCCAGTCGGGACAGGTCATCATCTGGGGCCAACGTCCTGACTTTC
TRBD2 TRBJ2-3 TRBV5-1 NA CASSPGGLAGVDTQYF TGCGCCAGCAGCCCCGGGGGACTAGCGGGAGTGGATACGCAGTATTTT
NA TRBJ2-1 TRBV5-1 many CASSLVQGSATGVNEQFF TGCGCCAGCAGCCTGGTACAGGGGTCCGCCACGGGAGTAAATGAGCAGTTCTTC
NA TRBJ1-2 TRBV5-5 once CASSLERGPSGYTF TGTGCCAGCAGCTTGGAAAGAGGCCCTTCCGGCTACACCTTC
NA TRBJ2-7 TRBV10-2 many CASGTGSYEQYF TGCGCCAGCGGGACGGGCTCCTACGAGCAGTACTTC
NA TRBJ1-5 TRBV20-1 many CSARDFAVLDASNQPQHF TGCAGTGCTAGAGATTTCGCGGTTCTGGACGCTAGCAATCAGCCCCAGCATTTT
TRBD1 TRBJ1-3 TRBV6-1 many CASRGQGVISGNTIYF TGTGCCAGCAGGGGACAGGGGGTAATTTCTGGAAACACCATATATTTT
NA TRBJ2-3 TRBV28 many CASSRPGADDDTQYF TGTGCCAGCAGTCGCCCGGGGGCGGATGATGATACGCAGTATTTT
TRBD2 TRBJ2-7 TRBV5-1 many CASSPGIAGVSTYEQYF TGCGCCAGCAGCCCTGGGATAGCGGGAGTCAGCACCTACGAGCAGTACTTC
NA TRBJ2-7 TRBV11-2 many CASRGTALGVEQYF TGTGCCAGCAGAGGGACGGCCCTAGGGGTCGAGCAGTACTTC
NA TRBJ1-1 TRBV10-3 many CAIGRSNTEAFF TGTGCCATCGGACGGAGTAACACTGAAGCTTTCTTT
NA TRBJ2-1 TRBV5-1 NA CASSLRQVSNEQFF TGCGCCAGCAGCCTGCGACAGGTATCTAATGAGCAGTTCTTC
NA TRBJ1-1 TRBV11-2 many CASSQIQVTGSPEAFF TGTGCCAGCAGCCAGATACAAGTTACAGGGAGCCCTGAAGCTTTCTTT
NA TRBJ2-1 TRBV5-5 many CASSLSGSSYNEQFF TGTGCCAGCAGCCTCTCTGGGAGCTCCTACAATGAGCAGTTCTTC
TRBD1 TRBJ2-2 TRBV7-2 many CASSLGGTALPGELFF TGTGCCAGCAGCTTAGGGGGGACAGCTCTTCCCGGGGAGCTGTTTTTT
TRBD2 TRBJ2-7 TRBV10-3 many CAIKLTSGFSYEQYF TGTGCCATCAAGTTGACTAGCGGCTTCTCCTACGAGCAGTACTTC
TRBD1 TRBJ1-4 TRBV20-1 many CSARPQGDGWNEKLFF TGCAGTGCTAGACCTCAGGGGGACGGATGGAATGAAAAACTGTTTTTT
TRBD1 TRBJ2-1 TRBV27 many CASRRGQGYNEQFF TGTGCCAGCAGACGGGGACAGGGATACAATGAGCAGTTCTTC
NA TRBJ2-1 TRBV5-1 many CASSPRPGSSYNEQFF TGCGCCAGCAGCCCCCGCCCTGGGAGCTCCTACAATGAGCAGTTCTTC
TRBD2 TRBJ2-1 TRBV5-5 many CASSPSLMPWAGGDEQFF TGTGCCAGCAGCCCCAGCTTGATGCCTTGGGCGGGGGGCGATGAGCAGTTCTTC
NA TRBJ2-2 TRBV5-1 many CASSLTANTGELFF TGCGCCAGCAGCTTAACAGCGAACACCGGGGAGCTGTTTTTT
NA TRBJ1-5 TRBV27 many CASSLWGSNQPQHF TGTGCCAGCAGTTTATGGGGGAGCAATCAGCCCCAGCATTTT
NA TRBJ2-7 TRBV15 many CATSRDHRGILREQYF TGTGCCACCAGCAGAGATCATAGGGGGATTTTACGCGAGCAGTACTTC
NA TRBJ2-5 TRBV5-5 many CASSLTRNQETQYF TGTGCCAGCAGCTTAACCAGGAACCAAGAGACCCAGTACTTC
NA TRBJ2-7 TRBV29-1 NA CSVGQRNQYF TGCAGCGTCGGACAGCGCAACCAGTACTTC
NA TRBJ2-1 TRBV5-1 NA CASSQTDNEQFF TGCGCCAGCAGCCAGACAGACAATGAGCAGTTCTTC
NA TRBJ2-1 TRBV20-1 many CSASRDSAYNEQFF TGCAGTGCTAGTAGGGACTCTGCCTACAATGAGCAGTTCTTC
NA TRBJ1-2 TRBV5-1 many CASSLGDGLGYTF TGCGCCAGCAGCTTGGGGGATGGTCTTGGCTACACCTTC
TRBD2 TRBJ2-1 TRBV7-9 many CASSHPLASRREVSSYNEQFF TGTGCCAGCAGCCACCCCCTGGCTTCTAGGCGGGAGGTTAGCTCCTACAATGAGCAGTTCTTC
TRBD2 TRBJ2-1 TRBV20-1 NA CSARDYSGAYNEQFF TGCAGTGCTAGAGATTATAGCGGGGCCTACAATGAGCAGTTCTTC
NA TRBJ2-2 TRBV14 NA CASPTRHTGELFF TGTGCCAGCCCCACACGGCACACCGGGGAGCTGTTTTTT
NA TRBJ2-5 TRBV15 many CATSINIREGETQYF TGTGCCACCAGCATAAATATCAGGGAAGGAGAGACCCAGTACTTC
TRBD1 TRBJ2-7 TRBV9 many CASSVGGTDIYEQYF TGTGCCAGCAGCGTAGGAGGGACAGATATCTACGAGCAGTACTTC
TRBD2 TRBJ2-1 TRBV29-1 many CSTLAGGYEQFF TGCAGCACTCTAGCGGGAGGGTATGAGCAGTTCTTC
TRBD1 TRBJ1-5 TRBV28 many CAIGTGVGQPQHF TGTGCCATAGGGACAGGGGTAGGTCAGCCCCAGCATTTT
NA TRBJ1-6 TRBV2 many CASRRWENSPLHF TGTGCCAGCAGGCGGTGGGAAAATTCACCCCTCCACTTT
TRBD1 TRBJ1-5 TRBV20-1 many CSAILRTGSNQPQHF TGCAGTGCGATACTTAGGACAGGGAGCAATCAGCCCCAGCATTTT
NA TRBJ1-5 TRBV4-1 many CASSLTAGERQPQHF TGCGCCAGCAGCCTAACAGCGGGGGAACGTCAGCCCCAGCATTTT
TRBD1 TRBJ1-3 TRBV12-3/TRBV12-4 NA CASSRGTGSGNTIYF TGTGCCAGCAGCCGCGGGACAGGGTCTGGAAACACCATATATTTT
TRBD1 TRBJ2-6 TRBV12-3/TRBV12-4 many CASTEGQGEFGANVLTF TGTGCCAGCACCGAGGGACAGGGGGAATTTGGGGCCAACGTCCTGACTTTC
TRBD2 TRBJ2-1 TRBV20-1 few CSGWTSGAYNEQFF TGCAGTGGGTGGACTAGCGGGGCCTACAATGAGCAGTTCTTC
NA TRBJ2-2 TRBV3-1 many CASSPGAPLGTGELFF TGTGCCAGCAGCCCGGGGGCGCCCTTAGGGACCGGGGAGCTGTTTTTT
NA TRBJ1-1 TRBV20-1 many CSARDDRTGTEAFF TGCAGTGCTAGAGATGACAGGACGGGCACTGAAGCTTTCTTT
TRBD1 TRBJ2-1 TRBV28 NA CASSTPGQGSGPYNEQFF TGTGCCAGCAGTACCCCGGGACAGGGGTCAGGGCCCTACAATGAGCAGTTCTTC
NA TRBJ2-6 TRBV29-1 many CSVEGETTNSGANVLTF TGCAGCGTTGAAGGGGAAACCACGAACTCTGGGGCCAACGTCCTGACTTTC
NA TRBJ2-1 TRBV5-1 many CASSPGQNNEQFF TGCGCCAGCAGCCCAGGACAGAACAATGAGCAGTTCTTC
NA TRBJ2-2 TRBV7-9 many CASSWSGGKAGELFF TGTGCCAGCAGCTGGTCCGGGGGCAAGGCCGGGGAGCTGTTTTTT